The 26 T cell receptor beta chains below were found in one sample sequenced in a study of T-cell memory formation after mild COVID-19. TCRdb re-called the 5' RACE reads with MiXCR, one entry per CDR3 protein. The sample carries over 95,000 distinct CDR3 sequences, around a fifth recorded once. The source material was PBMCs or a T cell subset sorted from them (not recorded which). The receptor set was obtained from a man in his late teens or twenties who had mild COVID-19 (a few samples of this study predate the infection). Cell type and time point are not known.

This clonotype was seen only a few times. The genes are TRBV19 and TRBJ1-1; D gene ambiguous. CDR3 length: 11 amino acids. V was pared by 1 base and J by 4 bases, with 1 base between. Germline-derived CDR1 and CDR2 are LNHDA and SQIVND (reference sequence). As DNA, the CDR3 is TGTGCCAGTAGTATAGGCACTGAAGCTTTCTTT. It encodes CASSIGTEAFF.

As DNA, the CDR3 is TGTGCCAGCAGCTCGTCCGGAGACAACGAAGAGACCCAGTACTTC. Translated, it gives CASSSSGDNEETQYF. The V call is TRBV11-3, the J call TRBJ2-5, with D unclear. The CDR3 is 15 amino acids. Germline V CDR1 and CDR2: SGHNT, YENEEA. Between the trimmed V and J ends, which lost 4 bases and 3 bases, there was a span of 15 bases.

This clonotype was counted only a few times. The rearrangement uses TRBV4-2 and TRBJ1-2, with D perhaps TRBD1 (5 bases). The CDR3 totals 13 residues. Trimming removed 7 bases at V and 0 bases at J, with 9 bases between. From germline, CDR1 is LGHNA and CDR2 YNFKEQ. CDR3 sequence reads: CASTPTANYGYTF. The CDR3, as DNA: TGTGCCAGCACCCCGACAGCTAACTATGGCTACACCTTC.

V usage is TRBV11-2 and J usage is TRBJ2-5; D remains unclear. The CDR3 is 13 residues long. Germline-derived CDR1 and CDR2 are SGHAT and FQNNGV. V was shortened by 2 bases and J by 5 bases, with 9 bases between the two germline ends. The CDR3 nucleotides are TGTGCCAGCAGCTTAAGTAGCATGGAGACCCAGTACTTC. Translated, it gives CASSLSSMETQYF.

The chain joins TRBV12-3 or TRBV12-4 to TRBJ2-3; unclear D gene. Trimming shortened V by 3 bases and J by 9 bases, and 16 bases separated the two germline ends. This CDR3 region has 14 residues. CDR3 nucleotides: TGTGCCAGCAGTTTGGGGTCCCCCGCTACGACGCAGTATTTT. It is translated as CASSLGSPATTQYF.

The J gene is TRBJ2-7, the V gene TRBV7-6, with 7 bases aligning to TRBD1. There are 15 residues in the CDR3. CDR1 SGHVS and CDR2 FNYEAQ come from the germline V gene. Germline trimming cut 1 base from V and 3 bases from J; bases unmatched to any gene: 6. CDR3 sequence (DNA): TGTGCCAGCAGCTTAGAGGGGGACAGTTTCTACGAGCAGTACGTC. It encodes CASSLEGDSFYEQYV.

The chain employs TRBV25-1 and TRBJ2-5; D is tentatively TRBD1 or TRBD2 (5 bases each). The CDR3 length is 15 residues. Trimming removed 7 bases from V and 5 bases from J, with 20 bases in between. Germline CDR1 MGHDK, CDR2 SYGVNS. The CDR3 region is CASTPRGREIETQYF. In DNA form, the CDR3 reads TGTGCCAGCACCCCCCGGGGCAGGGAGATTGAGACCCAGTACTTC.

This clonotype appeared a few times. CDR3: CASSEDPSGEQYV. The CDR3 DNA reads as TGCGCCAGCAGCGAGGACCCCTCAGGGGAGCAGTACGTC. This rearrangement joins TRBV5-1 to TRBJ2-7; D might be TRBD1 (5 bases). Per germline, CDR1 SGHRS and CDR2 YFSETQ. The CDR3 runs to 13 residues. V lost 4 bases and J lost 7, with 15 bases in between.

This chain links TRBV20-1 with TRBJ1-3; D uncertain. Germline CDR1 and CDR2: DFQATT and SNEGSKA (reference sequence). The CDR3 contains 15 residues. V was shortened by 3 bases and J by 3 bases, with 15 bases between the two germline ends. The DNA of the CDR3 is TGCAGTGCTAGGTACCGGACCATAAGTGGAAACACCATATATTTT. This sequence encodes CSARYRTISGNTIYF.

This clonotype has just a few counts. The rearrangement joins TRBV6-2 or TRBV6-3 to TRBJ2-7; perhaps TRBD1 as D (6 bases). This CDR3 has 13 amino acids. V was cut by 3 bases and J by 3 bases, with 9 bases left in between. Germline assignment: CDR1 MNHEY and CDR2 SVGEGT. The CDR3 is CASSYTGNYEQYV. In nucleotides, the CDR3 is TGTGCCAGCAGTTATACAGGGAACTACGAGCAGTACGTC.

This clonotype has only a few counts. The V gene is TRBV10-3, the J gene TRBJ2-3; 11 bases agree with TRBD2. The CDR3 totals 14 residues. Germline CDR1 is ENHRY and CDR2 is SYGVKD. Trimming cost V 2 bases and J 11 bases; bases outside gene matches: 6. CDR3 residues: CAISEGLAGGRQYF. In DNA, the CDR3 is TGTGCCATCAGTGAGGGGCTAGCGGGGGGCCGGCAGTATTTT.

The chain couples TRBV28 to TRBJ1-4; D uncertain. The CDR3 runs 19 residues. Germline V gives CDR1 MDHEN, CDR2 SYDVKM. With 5 bases removed from V and 0 bases from J, the gap between germline ends came to 22 bases. The CDR3 nucleotides are TGTGCCAGCAGTCCGCCCCTAGGGAATGATTTCTCAACTAATGAAAAACTGTTTTTT. Its translation is CASSPPLGNDFSTNEKLFF. The whole variable domain, filled in from reference TRBV28 and TRBJ1-4, reads DVKVTQSSRYLVKRTGEKVFLECVQDMDHENMFWYRQDPGLGLRLIYFSYDVKMKEKGDIPEGYSVSREKKERFSLILESASTNQTSMYLCASSPPLGNDFSTNEKLFFGSGTQLSVL.

The chain links TRBV29-1 to TRBJ1-1; 7 bases agree with TRBD1. Germline V CDR1 and CDR2: SQVTM, ANQGSEA. The CDR3 extends over 14 amino acids. The V gene end was trimmed by 4 bases and the J gene end by 2 bases; junction bases not matched to a gene: 7. In DNA form, the CDR3 reads TGCAGCGTTGCCCCGGGACAGCACAACACTGAAGCTTTCTTT. It specifies CSVAPGQHNTEAFF. Full variable domain (remainder filled in from reference TRBV29-1 and TRBJ1-1): SAVISQKPSRDICQRGTSLTIQCQVDSQVTMMFWYRQQPGQSLTLIATANQGSEATYESGFVIDKFPISRPNLTFSTLTVSNMSPEDSSIYLCSVAPGQHNTEAFFGQGTRLTVV.

The chain is built from TRBV9 and TRBJ1-4; D is perhaps TRBD1 (5 bases). The CDR3 has 15 residues. Germline CDR1 SGDLS, CDR2 YYNGEE. Trimming stripped 1 base from V and 0 bases from J, with 7 bases between. The CDR3 is CASSVPGSTNEKLFF. CDR3 bases: TGTGCCAGCAGCGTACCAGGGTCAACTAATGAAAAACTGTTTTTT.

The rearrangement uses TRBV12-3 or TRBV12-4 and TRBJ2-3, with no clear D. Deletions cut 0 bases from V and 0 bases from J, with 10 bases between. This CDR3 is 16 amino acids long. The CDR3, as DNA: TGTGCCAGCAGTTTAGCTGTCGGATCTAGCACAGATACGCAGTATTTT. Residues: CASSLAVGSSTDTQYF.

This clonotype was picked up a small number of times. This rearrangement joins TRBV7-9 to TRBJ2-1; 7 positions agree with TRBD2. This CDR3 has 16 amino acids. Trimming took 3 bases from V and 7 from J; bases not matched to a gene: 12. In germline, CDR1 is SEHNR, CDR2 FQNEAQ (reference sequence). CDR3 residues: CASSFPSGERGNEQFF. The DNA for the CDR3 is TGTGCCAGCAGCTTTCCTAGCGGTGAGCGGGGAAATGAGCAGTTCTTC.

V is TRBV2 and J is TRBJ2-7, with 7 bases matching TRBD1. V trimming: 3 bases; J trimming: 3 bases; junction bases outside the gene matches: 8. CDR3 length: 15 residues. The V gene's germline CDR1 is SNHLY and CDR2 FYNNEI. The CDR3 nucleotides read TGTGCCAGCAGTGAGTCGCACAGGGGCGACTACGAGCAGTACTTC. Translated: CASSESHRGDYEQYF.

This clonotype was picked up a small number of times. This chain joins TRBV6-1 and TRBJ1-2; a possible D gene is TRBD1 (5 bases). This CDR3 comprises 12 residues. Germline CDR1 reads MNHNS; CDR2 reads SASEGT. V was trimmed by 6 bases and J by 0 bases, leaving 5 bases between them. DNA of the CDR3: TGTGCCAGCAGGACAGCTAACTATGGCTACACCTTC. This encodes CASRTANYGYTF.

The chain couples TRBV12-3 or TRBV12-4 to TRBJ2-3; D is possibly TRBD2 (6 bases). The CDR3 extends over 15 amino acids. V was clipped by 7 bases and J by 5 bases, with 19 bases between them. In nucleotides, the CDR3 is TGTGCCAGCACCCGGGAGTTAGCGGTTCGAGATACGCAGTATTTT. Protein product: CASTRELAVRDTQYF.

V usage is TRBV10-3 and J usage is TRBJ2-3, with TRBD2 matching over 8 bases. Germline V gene sequence: CDR1 ENHRY, CDR2 SYGVKD. CDR3 length: 14 residues. The trim removed 10 bases at V and 5 bases at J, leaving 11 bases unmatched. The CDR3 DNA reads TGTGCCACCGGGGGGGCGACGCGAGGAGATACGCAGTATTTT. Its translation: CATGGATRGDTQYF.

This clonotype was seen a few times. The chain links TRBV28 to TRBJ2-5; weak D call: TRBD1 (5 bases). Trimming shortened V by 5 bases and J by 2 bases, and 12 bases separated the two germline ends. The CDR3 sequence is 14 residues long. From germline, CDR1 is MDHEN and CDR2 SYDVKM. The CDR3 is CASSTSREQETQYF. In nucleotides, the CDR3 is TGTGCCAGCAGTACGAGCAGGGAACAAGAGACCCAGTACTTC.

The table lists this clonotype with a few counts. J is TRBJ1-2 and V is TRBV2; 10 nucleotides line up with TRBD1. Germline assignment: CDR1 SNHLY and CDR2 FYNNEI. The CDR3 runs to 14 residues. V shed 5 bases and J 2 bases; nucleotides not matched to a gene: 2. This CDR3 reads CASSTTGGNYGYTF. In nucleotides, the CDR3 is TGTGCCAGCAGTACGACAGGGGGCAACTATGGCTACACCTTC. The full variable domain, rest sourced from reference TRBV2 and TRBJ1-2, is EPEVTQTPSHQVTQMGQEVILRCVPISNHLYFYWYRQILGQKVEFLVSFYNNEISEKSEIFDDQFSVERPDGSNFTLKIRSTKLEDSAMYFCASSTTGGNYGYTFGSGTRLTVV.

This chain connects TRBV12-3 or TRBV12-4 to TRBJ1-1; the D is unclear. The V gene lost 1 base and the J gene lost 5 bases, with 5 bases spanning the gap. The CDR3 is 12 residues long. The CDR3 DNA reads as TGTGCCAGCAGTTTAGTAGGGACTGAAGCTTTCTTT. Its protein product is CASSLVGTEAFF.

By proportion, this clonotype is large. V usage is TRBV7-6 and J usage is TRBJ2-3; D unclear. Trimming removed 4 bases at V and 0 bases at J, with 5 bases between. CDR3 length: 13 amino acids. CDR1 is SGHVS and CDR2 is FNYEAQ in the germline V gene. CDR3 sequence (DNA): TGTGCCAGCAGCTACACTAGCACAGATACGCAGTATTTT. Protein sequence: CASSYTSTDTQYF.

CDR3 DNA: TGTGCCAGCAGCTTGGCGCGGGCAGGCAGGACCTATGGCTACACCTTC. As protein: CASSLARAGRTYGYTF. The chain is built from TRBV7-9 and TRBJ1-2; D remains unclear. The CDR3 runs to 16 residues. V lost 3 bases, J lost 4 bases, and 18 bases lay in between. Germline CDR1 SEHNR, CDR2 FQNEAQ (reference sequence).

This clonotype was counted between two and nine times. No DNA is shown, since the ends of the CDR3 on it are uncertain; the CDR3 is the one TCRdb lists. The rearrangement links TRBV5-5 to TRBJ2-3; the tabulated D call, TRBD2, remains unverified against the DNA. The CDR3 totals 16 residues, both ends included. From germline, CDR1 is SGHKS and CDR2 YYEKEE (reference sequence). CDR3: CASILGPGLGTDTQYF.